This T cell receptor beta chain was recovered during a study of beta chain features in type 1 diabetes. General observations from the study: Cells that show high TCR expression could be over-represented by cDNA sequencing. Insertions were fewer and deletions more numerous at VDJ junctions in type 1 diabetes patients.

In total, each donor contributed a single heparinised blood draw that averaged around 100 mL. Sorted populations all had greater than 95% purity. Deletions cut 2 bases from V and 4 bases from J, with 12 bases between. Germline assignment: CDR1 MNHEY and CDR2 SMNVEV (reference sequence). The CDR3 contains 15 residues. This clone was seen a handful of times. The antigen remains unidentified. All of the isolated RNA was reverse transcribed, so expressed TCRB transcripts were sequenced. Sequenced by immunoSEQ multiplex PCR; TCRdb stores in-frame clones only, minus some. The table has about 13,000 clones, 35% to 55% seen once.

This clonotype originated in a man aged 18-30 years in good health. The rearrangement links TRBV27 to TRBJ1-3; perhaps TRBD1 as D (5 bases). Sequencing used stem cell memory CD4+ T cells from blood. CDR3 DNA sequence: TGTGCCAGCAGTTTAGGAGGGGCATCCGGAAACACCATATATTTT. Amino acids: CASSLGGASGNTIYF.